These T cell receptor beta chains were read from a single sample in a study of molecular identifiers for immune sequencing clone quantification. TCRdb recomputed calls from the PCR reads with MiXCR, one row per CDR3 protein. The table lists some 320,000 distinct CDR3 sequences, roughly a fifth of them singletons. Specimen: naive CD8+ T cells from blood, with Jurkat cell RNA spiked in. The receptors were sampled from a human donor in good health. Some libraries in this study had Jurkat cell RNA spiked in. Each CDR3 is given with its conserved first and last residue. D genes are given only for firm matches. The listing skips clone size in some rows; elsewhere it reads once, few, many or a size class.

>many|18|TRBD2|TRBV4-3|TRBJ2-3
TGCGCCAGCAGCCAAGATCTCACTAGCGGACCTAGCACAGATACGCAGTATTTT
CASSQDLTSGPSTDTQYF
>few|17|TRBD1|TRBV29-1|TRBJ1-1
TGCAGCGTTGAAGGGGGACAGGGTAGGAGGATGAACACTGAAGCTTTCTTT
CSVEGGQGRRMNTEAFF
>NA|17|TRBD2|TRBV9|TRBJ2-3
TGTGCCAGCAGCGTAGCCGTGCGGGAGGGCCTAGGAGATACGCAGTATTTT
CASSVAVREGLGDTQYF
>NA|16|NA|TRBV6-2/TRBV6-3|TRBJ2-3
TGTGCCAGCAGTTGCTCGTTGGACGGGGGTGCAGATACGCGGTATTTT
CASSCSLDGGADTRYF
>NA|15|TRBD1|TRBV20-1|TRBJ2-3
TGCAGTGCTAGTGGCGACAGGGAACTAGCAGATACGCAGTATTTT
CSASGDRELADTQYF
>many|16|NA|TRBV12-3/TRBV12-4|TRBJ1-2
TGTGCCAGCAGCTCGACCCGGGGGAGGATGGACTCTGGCTACACCTTC
CASSSTRGRMDSGYTF
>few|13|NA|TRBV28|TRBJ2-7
TGTGCCAGCCGACTAACCGGGACACCTGAGCAGTACTTC
CASRLTGTPEQYF
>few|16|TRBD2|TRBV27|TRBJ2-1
TGTGCCAGCAGTTTATCGGTGATAGCGGGGGTGAATGAGCAGTTCTTC
CASSLSVIAGVNEQFF
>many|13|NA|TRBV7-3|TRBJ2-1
TGTGCCAGCAGCCTAGGGGCGCACAATGAGCAGTTCTTC
CASSLGAHNEQFF
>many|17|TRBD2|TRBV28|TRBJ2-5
TGTGCCAGCAGCGTCCCCCCAGCTGCGGGGGATCAAGAGACCCAGTACTTC
CASSVPPAAGDQETQYF
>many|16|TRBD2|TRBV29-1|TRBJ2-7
TGCAGCGTCATCGGGACTAGCGGGGGAAGCTCCTACGAGCAGTACTTC
CSVIGTSGGSSYEQYF
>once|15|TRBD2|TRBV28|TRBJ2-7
TGTGCCAGCAGTTTTTCAAGCGGGAGCGGCCACGAGCGGTACTTC
CASSFSSGSGHERYF
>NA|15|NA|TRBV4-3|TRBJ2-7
TGCGCCAGCAGCCAAGCAAGCTTCGGGCAATACGAGCAGTACTTC
CASSQASFGQYEQYF
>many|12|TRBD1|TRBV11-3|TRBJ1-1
TGTGCCAGCAGCTCTTCAGGGGGCGAAGCTTTCTTT
CASSSSGGEAFF
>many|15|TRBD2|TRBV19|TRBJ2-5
TGTGCCAGTAGTTTGGGACTAGCGAGCCAAGAGACCCAGTACTTC
CASSLGLASQETQYF
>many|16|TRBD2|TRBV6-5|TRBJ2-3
TGTGCCAGCAGGATTGGGACTAGCGGGAGTTCGAGTACGCAGTATTTT
CASRIGTSGSSSTQYF
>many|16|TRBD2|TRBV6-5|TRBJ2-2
TGTGCCAGCAGTTTCCACATAGCGGGACCGACCGGGGAGCTGTTTTTT
CASSFHIAGPTGELFF
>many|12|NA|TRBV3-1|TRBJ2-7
TGTGCCAGCAGCCAGCGGTCCTACGAGCAGTACTTC
CASSQRSYEQYF
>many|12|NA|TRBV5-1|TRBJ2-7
TGCGCCAGCAGCTCTGGGCGTCCCGAGCAGTACTTC
CASSSGRPEQYF
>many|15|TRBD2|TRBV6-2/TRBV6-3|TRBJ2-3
TGTGCCAGCAGACCTCGGACTAGCGGCACAGATACGCAGTATTTT
CASRPRTSGTDTQYF
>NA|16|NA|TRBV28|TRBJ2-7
TGTGCCAGCAGTTTACACACCGGACAGACAACCTACGAGCAGTACTTC
CASSLHTGQTTYEQYF
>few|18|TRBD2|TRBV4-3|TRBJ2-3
TGCGCCAGCAGCCAAGATTGGGCCCGCGGGACTAGTAGAGATACGCAGTATTTT
CASSQDWARGTSRDTQYF
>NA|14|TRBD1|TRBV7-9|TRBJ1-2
TGTGCCAGCAGCACCCGGACAGGGGGCATAGGCTACACCTTC
CASSTRTGGIGYTF
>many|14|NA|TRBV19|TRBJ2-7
TGTGCCAGTAGTAGTGCCGGGGATACCTACGAGCAGTACTTC
CASSSAGDTYEQYF
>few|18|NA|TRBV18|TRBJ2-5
TGTGCCAGCTCACCGCCGGTCTTCGGGTGGGAGCCGCAAGAGACCCAGTACTTC
CASSPPVFGWEPQETQYF
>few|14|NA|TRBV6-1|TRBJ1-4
TGTGCCAGCAAGGAAGGGGGGGATTATGAAAAACTGTTTTTT
CASKEGGDYEKLFF
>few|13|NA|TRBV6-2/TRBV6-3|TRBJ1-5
TGTGCCAGCAGTTACTCGGAGGTTCAGCCCCAGCATTTT
CASSYSEVQPQHF
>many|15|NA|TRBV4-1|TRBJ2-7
TGCGCCAGCAGCCAAGAGGGCGGACAGATCTACGAGCAGTACTTC
CASSQEGGQIYEQYF
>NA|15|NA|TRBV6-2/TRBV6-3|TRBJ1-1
TGTGCCAGCAGTTACAGTGGAGGGGGAGGAACTGAAGCTTTCTTT
CASSYSGGGGTEAFF
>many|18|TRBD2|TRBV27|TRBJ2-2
TGTGCCAGCAGTAATCAGGGTATAGCGGGAGTTTGGACCGGGGAGCTGTTTTTT
CASSNQGIAGVWTGELFF
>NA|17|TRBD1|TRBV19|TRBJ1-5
TGTGCCAGTAGCCCTACCTACCGGACAGGGCAGGGTCAGCCCCAGCATTTT
CASSPTYRTGQGQPQHF
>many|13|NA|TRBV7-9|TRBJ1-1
TGTGCCAGCACCCTTATAGGTGTTGCTGAAGCTTTCTTT
CASTLIGVAEAFF
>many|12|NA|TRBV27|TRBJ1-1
TGTGCCAGCGGGACCATGAACACTGAAGCTTTCTTT
CASGTMNTEAFF
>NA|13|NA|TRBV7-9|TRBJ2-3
TGTGCCAGCAGCTTAGGAGGAAATCAGCCCCAGTATTTT
CASSLGGNQPQYF
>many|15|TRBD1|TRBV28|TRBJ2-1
TGTGCCAGCAGTCCTGACAGGGGGCTGGGGAATGAGCAGTTCTTC
CASSPDRGLGNEQFF
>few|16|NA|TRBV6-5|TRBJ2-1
TGTGCCAGCAGTTACTCGATAGGCGGGTCCTACAATGAGCAGTTCTTC
CASSYSIGGSYNEQFF
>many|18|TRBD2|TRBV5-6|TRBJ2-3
TGTGCCAGCAGCTTGGTGGCGACTAGCGGGCGTAGCACAGATACGCAGTATTTT
CASSLVATSGRSTDTQYF
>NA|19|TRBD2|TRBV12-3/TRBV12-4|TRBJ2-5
TGTGCCAGCAGCTCGAATGACCCTGGGGCGGGAGGGTACCAAGAGACCCAGTACTTC
CASSSNDPGAGGYQETQYF
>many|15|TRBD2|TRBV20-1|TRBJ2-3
TGCAGTGCTAGAGATCCCAGCGGGAGTACAGATACGCAGTATTTT
CSARDPSGSTDTQYF
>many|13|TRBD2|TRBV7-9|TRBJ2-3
TGTGCCACCTTAGCGGGAGCCACAGATACGCAGTATTTT
CATLAGATDTQYF
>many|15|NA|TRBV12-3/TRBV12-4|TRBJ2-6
TGTGCCAGCAGTTTAGCTCGCTCTGGGGCCAACGTCCTGACTTTC
CASSLARSGANVLTF
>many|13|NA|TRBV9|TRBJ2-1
TGTGCCAGCAGCTACGACAGCGTCAATGAGCAGTTCTTC
CASSYDSVNEQFF
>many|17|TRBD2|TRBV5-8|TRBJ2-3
TGTGCCAGCAGCCCGCTGACTAGCGGGAGGGTAACAGATACGCAGTATTTT
CASSPLTSGRVTDTQYF
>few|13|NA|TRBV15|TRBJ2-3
TGTGCCACCAGCGGGAATAGGACAGATACGCAGTATTTT
CATSGNRTDTQYF
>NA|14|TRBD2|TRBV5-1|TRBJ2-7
TGCGCCAGCGGCTTGGAACGGGAGGGGAACGAGCAGTACTTC
CASGLEREGNEQYF
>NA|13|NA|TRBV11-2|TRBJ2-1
TGTGCCAGCAGCTTTGCCCCCATCGATGAGCAGTTCTTC
CASSFAPIDEQFF
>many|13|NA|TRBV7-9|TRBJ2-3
TGTGCCAGCACGGACAGAGGCACAGATACGCAGTATTTT
CASTDRGTDTQYF
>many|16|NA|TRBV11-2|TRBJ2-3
TGTGCCAGCAGCTTAGAATGGGTGACCGGCACAGATACGCAGTATTTT
CASSLEWVTGTDTQYF
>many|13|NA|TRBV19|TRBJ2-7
TGTGCCAGTAGTATAGTGGTAAGCTACGAGCAGTACTTC
CASSIVVSYEQYF
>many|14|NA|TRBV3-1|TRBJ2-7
TGTGCCAGCAGCCATGAGGGACACTACTACGAGCAGTACTTC
CASSHEGHYYEQYF
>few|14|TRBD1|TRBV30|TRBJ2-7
TGTGCCTGGAGTAAACCGGGACAGGGATACGAGCAGTACTTC
CAWSKPGQGYEQYF
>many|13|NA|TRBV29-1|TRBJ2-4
TGCAGCGTTGTGTCCGGAGTCGGTAACATTCAGTACTTC
CSVVSGVGNIQYF
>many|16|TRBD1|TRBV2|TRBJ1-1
TGTGCCAGCAGTGAGATAATCGGGACAGTTGGCACTGAAGCTTTCTTT
CASSEIIGTVGTEAFF